This record covers a single T cell receptor beta chain. Its specific antigen is unknown. The sample holds no much larger clone one base away, and base qualities are not on file. Library preparation was by the immunoSEQ multiplex PCR assay. The multiplex PCR relied on a mix of 60 forward primers for TCR Vbeta segments and 13 reverse primers for TCR Jbeta segments. A multiplex PCR assay on genomic DNA amplified the CDR3 region of rearranged TCR beta genes. Amplified TCR beta libraries were sequenced as 87-base-pair reads on the Illumina HiSeq System. The original pipeline was this. In a later analysis, tens of millions of unique TCR beta chains were counted across the approximately 620 repertoires, and approximately 11 million of these chains were shared by at least two donors. To remove PCR and sequencing errors, raw reads were error-corrected and collapsed into unique sequences using a nearest-neighbor algorithm that merged closely related sequences. Alignment of CDR3 sequences to IMGT reference sequences was used to assign V, D and J gene segments. For a sequence to be retained, a match of at least six nucleotides was required to both a V gene segment and a J gene segment. Rearrangements were called productive when the CDR3 lacked stop codons and stayed in frame with V and J; all others were non-productive. Following IMGT convention, CDR3 was defined as the stretch from the second conserved V-encoded cysteine up to the conserved J-encoded phenylalanine. The earlier analysis of around 640 of the donors excluded sequences that lacked an unambiguous match to a single V gene segment. An earlier analysis of 587 of the donors classified V segments as functional when productive rearrangements were above 56.7% and as segregating when the standard deviation between donors was above 5%. A statistical classification framework was developed to diagnose cytomegalovirus status using the catalog of TCR beta chain sequences. In a later analysis, V and J genes were assigned by comparing TCR nucleotide sequences against IMGT/GENE-DB human TR gene sequences. A later analysis assigned CDR3 sequences and most-parsimonious VDJ recombination scenarios with the TCRdist pipeline. A later analysis defined each TCR beta chain by its CDR3 amino acid sequence plus V-gene family, and excluded reads lacking a unique V-gene family. In a later analysis, 450 to 600 highly shared, low-generation-probability nucleotide sequences were removed to address suspected cross-contamination and a sequencing artifact. In a later analysis, a clonal expansion index for each public chain was calculated from normalized within-repertoire ranks of inferred template counts. Generation probabilities in a later analysis came from a VDJ recombination model fitted to out-of-frame rearrangements, and those results were checked against IGoR. In a later analysis, hypergeometric tests were used to score TCR-TCR, TCR-HLA and TCR-CMV co-occurrence, with a repertoire-size bias correction applied to TCR pairs. To estimate false discovery rates, a later analysis permuted the HLA or CMV assignments 20 times. In a later analysis, co-occurring TCRs were grouped with DBSCAN, and TCRdist sequence similarity was added when clustering was performed within HLA-allele-positive subsets. Repertoires with fewer than 30,000 or more than 120,000 public chains, plus five repertoires with anomalous nucleotide sharing, were excluded from co-occurrence clustering. The source is immuneACCESS, and TCRdb retained only in-frame sequences with V and J called. Part of the clones is not carried over; for the studies checked, unresolved V genes explain less than half of this, and the remainder is unexplained. Clonal size and the V and J genes are those of that table, whereas D and trimming came from the DNA. The sample contains about 110,000 clones, roughly 70% of them found a single time. Clones ranked in the top ten supply about 8.3% of the sample.

The CDR3 sequence holds 13 residues, the cysteine and phenylalanine included. Only the CDR3 portion is preserved as DNA: 39 bases, with reading frame beginning at the first base. CDR1 and CDR2, looked up from the germline V gene, are SNHLY and FYNNEI. Cut back by 5 bases and 2 bases, the V and J ends lie 9 bases apart. In total, 500 to 700 healthy bone marrow donors made up the cohort. All cohort members were sampled while nominally healthy, although unrecorded immune exposures were likely present. The donor was CMV seropositive and belonged to the group of 250 to 300 seropositive cohort members. Each donor provided a peripheral blood sample, and peripheral blood mononuclear cells were used for TCR beta sequencing. The Qiagen DNeasy Blood Extraction Kit was used to extract genomic DNA from the blood cell samples. These data originate in a study of cytomegalovirus exposure and HLA in healthy donors (dated by TCRdb to 2016 to 2017). Context from the whole study: According to an earlier analysis of 587 of the donors, roughly 180 million T cells yielded roughly 110 million unique TCR beta sequences and about 300 Gb of sequence data. An early release covering 500 to 750 HLA-typed donors comprised 300 to 350 gigabases of sequencing data and around 80 million unique TCR sequences. Of the roughly 390 genotyped donors, 81% fell in the genetic ancestry cluster associated with self-reported Caucasian donors. The study aimed to test whether signatures of past pathogen exposure could be identified by cataloging public T cell receptors. Using immunosequencing, the study profiled T cell repertoires from 500 to 800 subjects and related those repertoires to cytomegalovirus serostatus. Along with the roughly 670-subject first cohort, a separate validation cohort of around 110 different subjects was used. High-throughput TCR immunosequencing, statistical association of individual TCRs with disease status, and machine learning were combined to predict cytomegalovirus infection status. A later analysis re-analyzed previously published TCR beta repertoires from 600 to 850 donors and added high-resolution HLA genotyping to study TCR occurrence patterns. In the later analysis, no new phenotypic data were used to find candidate immune exposures; instead, reliance was placed on TCR beta sequences and their occurrence across donors. To decide whether each TCR beta V gene segment behaved as functional or pseudogenic, an earlier analysis of fewer than 750 of the donors relied on high-throughput TCR beta sequencing. Donor age, sex, ethnicity and CMV serostatus were compiled alongside the repertoire data. In a later genetic analysis, genome-wide SNP genotypes for about 55% of the roughly 700 donors were used, and that subset was treated as a discovery cohort. Every repertoire in the discovery cohort had been generated on one and the same sequencing platform. HLA typing covered class I and class II loci at four-digit resolution. Typing coverage differed by locus: A, B, C, DRB1 and DQB1 were typed in roughly 620-640 donors, DQA1 in 522, DPA1 in some 600, and DPB1 in just under 490. Because of strong linkage in the cohort, roughly five DR-DQ haplotypes were treated as single units for association and clustering. Across roughly 420 genotyped donors of the cohort, an average of about 240,000 unique TCR beta nucleotide sequences per donor were sequenced, and about a sixth of those sequences were non-productive. What the authors observed across the whole study: CMV serostatus was the only immune exposure information available for the cohort. Most TCR sequences were observed very rarely across donors, whereas some public TCRs were present in many individuals. In an earlier analysis of approximately 590 of the donors, most TCR beta V segments appeared in productive rearrangements about 90% or about 30% of the time, broadly matching IMGT annotations. In the study, about 150 TCR beta chains were listed as associated with cytomegalovirus. A further reported finding was that TCR beta sequences accurately predicted the HLA-A and HLA-B alleles for most subjects in the first cohort. In a later genetic analysis, fewer N-insertions in productive TCRs were reported among donors in an Asian-associated ancestry cluster than the approximately 710-donor mean. The sequencing pipeline was judged likely to have produced a cluster of highly shared sequence variants as a technical artifact. The classifier was reported to diagnose cytomegalovirus status with high specificity and sensitivity in both the original cohort and the validation cohort. A later analysis found that HLA-associated TCR beta chains were more clonally expanded and had lower generation probabilities than equally common non-associated chains. In vitro tests confirmed that a few of the cytomegalovirus-associated TCR beta chains recognize cytomegalovirus antigens. According to a later analysis, parvovirus B19, influenza, CMV and Epstein-Barr virus appeared linked to several top co-occurrence clusters. Some 16 rarely observed V segments, including chromosome 9 orphons, were excluded from the earlier analysis of 550 to 700 of the donors because counts were too low. According to a later analysis, TCR association rates differed among HLA loci, with DRB1 alleles showing the most associated TCRs and HLA-C alleles showing the fewest. Correlated functional status among segregating V segments might be attributable to linkage disequilibrium, but an unknown experimental factor could not be ruled out. When HLA alleles, especially DR and DQ, strongly co-occurred, attributing TCR associations to individual alleles was difficult. Specific HLA alleles were associated with 18,000 or so TCR beta sequences at a false discovery rate of 0.05 in a later analysis. Some IMGT-functional V segments, including TRBV6-2 and TRBV6-3, could not be told apart with the 87-base-pair reads, so those segments were excluded. HLA typing was unavailable for some donors at each locus, so association tests used only the typed subset. The authors suggested that the approach could potentially be extended to other disease states and immunological phenotypes. In this cohort, only TCR beta chains were sequenced, and detectable features were limited by the absence of alpha or paired-chain data. Presence/absence analyses assumed roughly uniform sequencing depth across donors, an assumption that may not hold. A later genetic analysis associated a missense DCLRE1C variant with V-gene and J-gene trimming of TCR beta chains, and an independent cohort replicated the association. According to a later analysis, most CMV-associated TCR beta chains appeared to be HLA-restricted, and the HLA associations seemed to be driven largely by CMV exposure.

The sequencing sample was made of PBMCs. Here the chain combines TRBV2 and TRBJ1-2; TRBD1 is perhaps the D gene, given 5 matching bases. The TCR was taken from a man aged 18 to 29 in good health and CMV-seropositive. The CDR3 in this case is CASSFRQNYGYTF. The DNA reads TGTGCCAGCAGTTTTCGACAGAACTATGGCTACACCTTC.